This T cell receptor beta chain was captured by sequencing in a study of blood T cell repertoires in COVID-19. Background on the study: There were acute and convalescent COVID-19 samples, and they came from the United States, Italy and Spain. From T cells, B-cell-depleted T cells, or PBMCs came the material, which was cDNA or gDNA.

Trimming took 0 bases from V and 9 from J; bases not matched to a gene: 15. Germline assignment: CDR1 GTSNPN and CDR2 SVGIG (reference sequence). CDR3 size: 17 residues. Source study methods: Scientists estimated how many nucleated cells there were by amplifying reference gene primers. Only in-frame clones appear in the TCRdb table, and some are missing; sequencing was by immunoSEQ multiplex PCR. V, J and clone size are taken as reported in that table, and D and trimming were inferred from the DNA itself. The profile shows roughly 380,000 clones, over 65% of them singletons. This clone was detected many times.

The sequence was collected from a human donor with acute or convalescent COVID-19. The donor label of this sample is uncertain. The V gene is TRBV30, the J gene TRBJ1-5, with 9 bases that match TRBD1. Sequenced material: peripheral blood. In nucleotides, the CDR3 is TGTGCCTGGAGTGTACAAAGGACAGGGGTTTTCTTCGGGCCCCAGCATTTT. Protein product: CAWSVQRTGVFFGPQHF.